This T cell receptor beta chain appears in the sequencing data of a study of T cells after yellow fever vaccination. Study-wide findings and caveats: Subsequent booster samples again held most clones from primary vaccination (approximately 95% CD4, 88% CD8). Though weaker, the secondary response peaked faster, on day 5 versus 15.

A universal primer site and UMIs were added as TCR cDNA was made by 5'RACE template switching. One entry per CDR3 protein, called by TCRdb with MiXCR from the 5' RACE reads. This table has roughly 300,000 distinct CDR3 sequences, roughly 7% appearing once. This clonotype was found once. The antigen remains undetermined. This may come from a read error, since a much larger clone is one base off. The CDR3 covers 18 residues. The TCR sequence derives from a man between 18 and 35 years old who received the YFV17D yellow fever vaccine. The sample here was PBMCs, taken 45 days after the first yellow fever vaccination. The V and J genes are TRBV12-3 or TRBV12-4 and TRBJ2-6, with 9 bases that match TRBD2. CDR3 protein: CTSSLRGGSISGANVLTF. The CDR3 DNA is TGTACCAGCAGTTTGCGGGGGGGGTCGATCTCTGGGGCCAACGTCCTGACTTTC.